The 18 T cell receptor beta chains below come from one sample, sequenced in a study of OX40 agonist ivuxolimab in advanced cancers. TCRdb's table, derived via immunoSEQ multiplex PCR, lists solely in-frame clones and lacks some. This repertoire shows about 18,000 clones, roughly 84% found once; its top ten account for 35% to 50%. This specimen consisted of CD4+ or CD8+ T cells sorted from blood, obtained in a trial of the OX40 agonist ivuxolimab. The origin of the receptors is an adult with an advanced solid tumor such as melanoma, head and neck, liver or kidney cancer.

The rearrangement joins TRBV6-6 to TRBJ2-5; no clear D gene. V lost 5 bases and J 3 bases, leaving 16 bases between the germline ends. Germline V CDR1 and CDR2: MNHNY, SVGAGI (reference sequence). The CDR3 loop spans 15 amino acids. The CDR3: CASSPGAGGKETQYF. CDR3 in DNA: TGTGCCAGCAGTCCCGGTGCAGGTGGGAAAGAGACCCAGTACTTC.

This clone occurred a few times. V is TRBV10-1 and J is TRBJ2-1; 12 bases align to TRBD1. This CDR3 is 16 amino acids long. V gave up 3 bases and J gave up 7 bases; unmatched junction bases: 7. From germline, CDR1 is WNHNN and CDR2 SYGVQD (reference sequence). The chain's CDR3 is CASSETGTGGWNEQFF. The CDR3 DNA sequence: TGCGCCAGCAGTGAAACCGGGACAGGGGGCTGGAATGAGCAGTTCTTC.

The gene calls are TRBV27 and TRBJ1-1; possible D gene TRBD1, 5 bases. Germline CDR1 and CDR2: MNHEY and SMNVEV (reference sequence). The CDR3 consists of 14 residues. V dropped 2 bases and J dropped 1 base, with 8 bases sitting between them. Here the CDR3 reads CASSLGGSNTEAFF. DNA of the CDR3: TGTGCCAGCAGTTTAGGGGGGTCGAACACTGAAGCTTTCTTT.

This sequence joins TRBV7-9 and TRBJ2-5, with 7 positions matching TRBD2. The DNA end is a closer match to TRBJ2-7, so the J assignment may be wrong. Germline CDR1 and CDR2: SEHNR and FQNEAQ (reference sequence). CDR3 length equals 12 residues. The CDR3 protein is CASSLGGSEQYF. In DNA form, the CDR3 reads TGTGCCAGCAGCTTGGGGGGGAGCGAGCAGTACTTC.

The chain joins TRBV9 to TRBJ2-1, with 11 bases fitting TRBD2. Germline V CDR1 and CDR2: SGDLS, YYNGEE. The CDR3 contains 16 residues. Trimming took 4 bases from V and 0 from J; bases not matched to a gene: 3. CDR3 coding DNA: TGTGCCAGCAGCCTGGGACTAGCGGACTCCTACAATGAGCAGTTCTTC. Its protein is CASSLGLADSYNEQFF.

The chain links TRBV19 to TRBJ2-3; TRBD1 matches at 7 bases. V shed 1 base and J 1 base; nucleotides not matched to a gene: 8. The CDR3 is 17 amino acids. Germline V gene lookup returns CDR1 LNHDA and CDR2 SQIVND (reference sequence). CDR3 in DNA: TGTGCCAGTAGTATAGTATCTCTCGGACAGGGCACAGATACGCAGTATTTT. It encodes CASSIVSLGQGTDTQYF. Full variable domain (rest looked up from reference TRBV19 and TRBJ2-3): DGGITQSPKYLFRKEGQNVTLSCEQNLNHDAMYWYRQDPGQGLRLIYYSQIVNDFQKGDIAEGYSVSREKKESFPLTVTSAQKNPTAFYLCASSIVSLGQGTDTQYFGPGTRLTVL.

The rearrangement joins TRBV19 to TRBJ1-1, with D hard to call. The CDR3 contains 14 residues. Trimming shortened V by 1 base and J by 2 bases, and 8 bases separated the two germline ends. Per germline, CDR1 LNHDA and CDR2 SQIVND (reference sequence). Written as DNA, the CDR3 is TGTGCCAGTAGTATAGTCGCAGCTAACACTGAAGCTTTCTTT. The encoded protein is CASSIVAANTEAFF.

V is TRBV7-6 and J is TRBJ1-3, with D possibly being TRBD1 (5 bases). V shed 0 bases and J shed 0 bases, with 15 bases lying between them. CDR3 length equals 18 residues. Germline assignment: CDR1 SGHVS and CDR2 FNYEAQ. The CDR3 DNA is TGTGCCAGCAGCTTAGCGCTAGTCGGGGACCTCTCTGGAAACACCATATATTTT. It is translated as CASSLALVGDLSGNTIYF.

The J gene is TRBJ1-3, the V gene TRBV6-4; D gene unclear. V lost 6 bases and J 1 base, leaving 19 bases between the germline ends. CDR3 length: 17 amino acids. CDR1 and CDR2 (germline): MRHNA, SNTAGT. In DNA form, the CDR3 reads TGTGCCAGCAGAAACACTTCCTTCCCACAATCTGGAAACACCATATATTTT. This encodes CASRNTSFPQSGNTIYF.

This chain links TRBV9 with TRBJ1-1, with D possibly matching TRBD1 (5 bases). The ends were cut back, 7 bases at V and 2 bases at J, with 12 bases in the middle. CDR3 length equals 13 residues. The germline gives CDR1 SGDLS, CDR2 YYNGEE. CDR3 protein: CASGTGGNTEAFF. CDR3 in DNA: TGTGCCAGCGGGACGGGGGGTAACACTGAAGCTTTCTTT.

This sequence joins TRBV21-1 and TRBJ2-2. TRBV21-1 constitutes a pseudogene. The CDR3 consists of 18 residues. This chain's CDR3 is CASSPPYGDTSNTGELFF. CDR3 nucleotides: TGTGCCAGCAGCCCCCCCTATGGAGACACCTCGAACACCGGGGAGCTGTTTTTT.

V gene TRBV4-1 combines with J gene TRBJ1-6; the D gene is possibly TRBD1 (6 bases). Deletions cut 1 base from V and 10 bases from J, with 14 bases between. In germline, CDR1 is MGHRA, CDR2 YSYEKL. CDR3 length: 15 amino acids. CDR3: CASSQGTGLKSPLHF. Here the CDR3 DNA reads TGCGCCAGCAGCCAAGGAACAGGGTTAAAATCACCCCTCCACTTT.

The CDR3 DNA reads TGTGCCAGCCGCCCCCGGCTCGGCATTTCCTACGAGCAGTACTTC. As protein: CASRPRLGISYEQYF. The chain has TRBV28 and TRBJ2-7; no firm D call. The CDR3 loop spans 15 amino acids. V gave up 8 bases and J gave up 1 base, with 18 bases separating them. Germline V gene lookup returns CDR1 MDHEN and CDR2 SYDVKM.

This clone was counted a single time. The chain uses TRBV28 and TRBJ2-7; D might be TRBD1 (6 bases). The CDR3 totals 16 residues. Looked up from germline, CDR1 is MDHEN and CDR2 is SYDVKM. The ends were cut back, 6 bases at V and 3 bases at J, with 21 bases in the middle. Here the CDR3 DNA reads TGTGCCAGCAGCCCTATTATAGTGGGGGCGGGCTACGAGCAGTACTTC. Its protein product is CASSPIIVGAGYEQYF.

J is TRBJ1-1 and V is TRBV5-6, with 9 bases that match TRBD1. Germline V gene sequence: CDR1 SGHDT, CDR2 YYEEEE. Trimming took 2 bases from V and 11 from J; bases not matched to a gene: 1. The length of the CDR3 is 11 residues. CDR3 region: CASSLGTGAFF. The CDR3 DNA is TGTGCCAGCAGCTTAGGGACAGGGGCTTTCTTT.

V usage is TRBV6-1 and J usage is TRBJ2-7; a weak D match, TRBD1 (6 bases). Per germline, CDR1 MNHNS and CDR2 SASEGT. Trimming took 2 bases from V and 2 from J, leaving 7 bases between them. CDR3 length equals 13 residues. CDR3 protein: CASSERTAYEQYF. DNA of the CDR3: TGTGCCAGCAGTGAAAGGACAGCCTACGAGCAGTACTTC.

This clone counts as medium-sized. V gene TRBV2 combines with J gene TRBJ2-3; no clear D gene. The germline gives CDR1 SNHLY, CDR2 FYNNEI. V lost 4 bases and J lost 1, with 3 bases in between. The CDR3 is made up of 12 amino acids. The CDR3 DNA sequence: TGTGCCAGCAGTGTCGGCACAGATACGCAGTATTTT. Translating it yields CASSVGTDTQYF.

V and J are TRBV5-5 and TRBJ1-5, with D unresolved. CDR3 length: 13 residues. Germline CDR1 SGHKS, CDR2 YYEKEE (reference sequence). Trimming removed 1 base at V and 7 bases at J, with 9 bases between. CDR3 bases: TGTGCCAGCAGCTTGACGTGGAGCCAGCCCCAGCATTTT. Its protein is CASSLTWSQPQHF.